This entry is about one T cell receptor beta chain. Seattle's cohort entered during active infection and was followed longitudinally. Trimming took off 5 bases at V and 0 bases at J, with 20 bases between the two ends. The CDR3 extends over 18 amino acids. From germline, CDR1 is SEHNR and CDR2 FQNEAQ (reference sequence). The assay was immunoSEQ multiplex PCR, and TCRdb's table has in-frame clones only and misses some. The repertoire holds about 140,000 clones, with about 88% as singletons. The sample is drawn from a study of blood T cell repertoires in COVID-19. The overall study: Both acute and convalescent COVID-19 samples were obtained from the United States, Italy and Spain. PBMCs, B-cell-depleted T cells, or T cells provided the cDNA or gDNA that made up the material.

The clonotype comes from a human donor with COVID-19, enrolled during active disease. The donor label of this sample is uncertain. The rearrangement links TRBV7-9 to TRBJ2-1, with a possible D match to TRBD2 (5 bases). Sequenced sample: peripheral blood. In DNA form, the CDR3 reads TGTGCCAGCAGCCAGGCGCGTGGGTCCACTAGCTCCTACAATGAGCAGTTCTTC. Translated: CASSQARGSTSSYNEQFF.